The present entry profiles one TCR beta chain with its context. The antigen is undetermined. Germline V gene data show CDR1 as SGHVS and CDR2 as FQNEAQ. Trimming took 3 bases from V and 0 from J, leaving 12 bases between them. The CDR3 has 16 residues. Original methodology: Out-of-frame sequences were removed, leaving 2,204,828 distinct TCRbeta sequences. Using immunoSEQ multiplex PCR, the repertoire was profiled, and TCRdb retains in-frame clones only, with some absent. The V and J calls and clone size come from that table; D and trimming were worked out from the DNA. This sample has around 44,000 clones; over 65% occur once, and the top ten carry 5% to 7.5%. The data derive from a study of memory CD4+ T cells and cytomegalovirus serostatus. Study overall: Donors were healthy Belgian adults, fewer than ten CMV seropositive and 20 to 25 seronegative. Study-level results: CD4+ memory repertoires contained about two fifths of the roughly 160 reported CMV TCRbeta sequences.

Single viable CD3+CD4+CD8-CD45RO+ cells were sorted as the memory CD4+ T cells. Serum IgG to CMV pp150, pp28, p38 and p52 defined serostatus. The chain carries TRBV7-8 and TRBJ2-1; perhaps TRBD1 as D (6 bases). The sequence was collected from an adult in good health and CMV-seronegative. The source material was memory CD4+ T cells from blood. CDR3 residues: CASSFGYRASYNEQFF. The CDR3 bases are TGTGCCAGCAGCTTCGGGTACAGGGCCTCCTACAATGAGCAGTTCTTC. The variable domain in full, completed from reference TRBV7-8 and TRBJ2-1, reads GAGVSQSPRYKVAKRGQDVALRCDPISGHVSLFWYQQALGQGPEFLTYFQNEAQLDKSGLPSDRFFAERPEGSVSTLKIQRTQQEDSAVYLCASSFGYRASYNEQFFGPGTRLTVL.